The present entry profiles one TCR beta chain with its context. V was clipped by 0 bases and J by 4 bases; unmatched bases: 5. The CDR3 is made up of 16 amino acids. The germline V gene has CDR1 LGHDT and CDR2 YNNKEL (reference sequence). The data derive from a study of blood T cell repertoires in COVID-19. Study overall: Samples taken during acute and convalescent COVID-19 were collected in the United States, Italy and Spain. T cells, B-cell-depleted T cells, or PBMCs supplied cDNA or gDNA.

In the study's own analysis: The assay estimated nucleated cells by amplifying reference gene primers. Using immunoSEQ multiplex PCR, the repertoire was profiled, and TCRdb retains in-frame clones only, with some absent. Clone size and the V and J calls come from that table; the DNA yielded D and trimming. The table shows about 140,000 clones, with about 89% occurring only once. The chain links TRBV3-1 (or the pseudogene TRBV3-2) to TRBJ2-1; the match to TRBD2 covers 8 bases. The sample taken for sequencing was peripheral blood. This receptor was obtained from a man aged 55 to 70 with active or convalescent COVID-19. The CDR3: CASSQDGGRMYNEQFF. DNA for the CDR3: TGTGCCAGCAGCCAAGACGGCGGGAGGATGTACAATGAGCAGTTCTTC.